This T cell receptor beta chain was recovered during a study of OX40 agonist ivuxolimab in advanced cancers. Notes on the study in general: Partial responders dosed at 0.1-3.0 mg/kg displayed clonal expansion ranking among the lowest. Some of the nonresponding patients also showed low levels of normalized T-cell clonal expansion. In CD8+ T cells, expanded clones were on average more numerous than in CD4+.

The germline V gene encodes CDR1 SGHTA and CDR2 FQGTGA. The CDR3 has 17 residues. The ends lost 1 base at V and 7 bases at J; junction bases unmatched: 11. Sequencing was performed with immunoSEQ multiplex PCR; in TCRdb, only in-frame clones are kept and a portion is missing. Among about 46,000 clones listed, 88% were seen once. Of note for this clone: Its antigen is undetermined.

The rearrangement joins TRBV7-3 to TRBJ2-2; 8 bases are a match to TRBD1. The sequences come from CD4+ or CD8+ T cells sorted from blood, collected in a trial of the OX40 agonist ivuxolimab. The TCR sequence derives from an adult with an advanced solid tumor such as melanoma, head and neck, liver or kidney cancer. CDR3 coding DNA: TGTGCCAGCAGCTTAAAAGGACAGGGAATATTGGGCGGGGAGCTGTTTTTT. Amino acids: CASSLKGQGILGGELFF. Based on the CDR3 plus reference TRBV7-3 and TRBJ2-2, the full variable domain is GAGVSQTPSNKVTEKGKYVELRCDPISGHTALYWYRQSLGQGPEFLIYFQGTGAADDSGLPNDRFFAVRPEGSVSTLKIQRTERGDSAVYLCASSLKGQGILGGELFFGEGSRLTVL.